The entry below describes one T cell receptor beta chain. This record comes from a study of blood T cell repertoires in COVID-19. Background on the study: From the United States, Italy and Spain came samples of acute and convalescent COVID-19. Sources were T cells, B-cell-depleted T cells, or PBMCs; the material itself was cDNA or gDNA.

Original data processing: From reference gene primer amplification, estimates of nucleated cell counts were derived. TCRdb keeps only in-frame clones here, not all; method: immunoSEQ multiplex PCR. D and trimming come from the DNA, and the V and J calls and clone size come from that table. The top ten clones hold about 5% of a sample with approximately 300,000 clones, roughly 90% of them seen once. Sequenced sample: peripheral blood. The TCR comes from a man between 35 and 55 years old with acute or convalescent COVID-19.

The CDR3 is CSAIQGEGYTF. CDR3 DNA: TGCAGTGCTATCCAGGGGGAAGGCTACACCTTC. The chain joins TRBV20-1 to TRBJ1-2; 7 nucleotides agree with TRBD1. The CDR3 totals 11 residues. The germline V gene has CDR1 DFQATT and CDR2 SNEGSKA (reference sequence). V shed 4 bases and J 8 bases; nucleotides not matched to a gene: 4.